The 26 T cell receptor beta chains in this list originate from one sample, sequenced in a study of CD8+CD57+ T cells in acquired aplastic anemia. TCR beta VDJ and CDR3 were profiled, and genomic DNA was the template. TCRdb recomputed calls from the reads with MiXCR, one row per CDR3 protein. The sample yields 300,000 or so distinct CDR3 sequences, 55% to 60% seen once. Sequenced sample: sorted CD4+, CD8+, or CD8+CD57+ T cells (not recorded which) from PBMCs. The receptors derive from a human donor with severe aplastic anemia or a healthy control (not recorded which).

V and J are TRBV7-9 and TRBJ2-5; D may be TRBD2 (5 bases). CDR1 SEHNR and CDR2 FQNEAQ come from the germline V gene (reference sequence). This CDR3 region has 11 residues. Between the trimmed V and J ends, which lost 2 bases and 9 bases, there was a span of 7 bases. CDR3 residues: CASSLKRAQYF. The CDR3 nucleotides read TGTGCCAGCAGCTTAAAGAGGGCCCAGTACTTC.

V usage is TRBV20-1 and J usage is TRBJ2-3; D gene uncertain. Germline V lookup: CDR1 DFQATT, CDR2 SNEGSKA (reference sequence). Trimming removed 1 base at V and 3 bases at J, with 8 bases between. The CDR3 has 13 residues. The CDR3: CSARATGTDTQYF. In nucleotides, the CDR3 is TGCAGTGCTAGAGCTACGGGTACAGATACGCAGTATTTT.

V usage is TRBV2 and J usage is TRBJ1-6; 10 nucleotides agree with TRBD1. The CDR3 is 14 amino acids. With V trimmed by 8 bases and J by 7 bases, 5 bases remained unmatched. Germline loops: CDR1 SNHLY, CDR2 FYNNEI. The chain's CDR3 is CASFRDRGNSPLHF. The DNA of the CDR3 is TGTGCCAGCTTCCGGGACAGGGGAAATTCACCCCTCCACTTT.

This sequence joins TRBV7-2 and TRBJ2-7; unclear D gene. This CDR3 comprises 15 residues. Trimming removed 5 bases from V and 2 bases from J, with 16 bases in between. CDR1 and CDR2 from the germline V gene are SGHTA and FQGNSA. The CDR3 region has the DNA TGTGCCAGCAGCCCCCGGAGAAGCCTAACCTACGAGCAGTACTTC. This gives the protein CASSPRRSLTYEQYF.

This clonotype was counted between two and nine times. The chain links TRBV25-1 to TRBJ1-1; perhaps TRBD1 as D (6 bases). CDR3 length equals 14 residues. CDR1 is MGHDK, CDR2 SYGVNS, per germline. V lost 5 bases to trimming and J lost 3 bases, with 13 bases between them. The CDR3: CASSLQGGDTEAFF. In DNA form, the CDR3 reads TGTGCCAGCAGTTTACAGGGAGGGGACACTGAAGCTTTCTTT.

The chain has TRBV10-3 and TRBJ2-5; TRBD1 agrees at 9 bases. The J segment lost 1 base and the V segment lost 3 bases, leaving 3 bases of the junction unmatched. The CDR3 is 15 residues long. In germline, CDR1 is ENHRY, CDR2 SYGVKD. The CDR3 loop is CAISDRDRVQETQYF. The CDR3 nucleotides read TGTGCCATCAGTGATAGGGACAGGGTCCAAGAGACCCAGTACTTC.

Many counts were recorded for this clonotype. V gene TRBV12-3 or TRBV12-4 combines with J gene TRBJ2-7; TRBD1 is a possible D gene (5 bases). The CDR3 sequence is 15 residues long. Trimming took off 6 bases at V and 2 bases at J, with 17 bases between the two ends. The CDR3 spells CASSRRVIGAYEQYF. The CDR3 bases are TGTGCCAGCAGCCGCAGGGTCATAGGGGCCTACGAGCAGTACTTC.

This clonotype was detected ten times or more. The chain links TRBV20-1 to TRBJ1-4; D remains unclear. Per the germline V gene, CDR1 is DFQATT and CDR2 is SNEGSKA (reference sequence). The CDR3 loop spans 13 amino acids. The V and J ends lost 0 bases and 8 bases respectively, with 10 bases between them. The CDR3 sequence: CSARDPKGEKLFF. CDR3 DNA sequence: TGCAGTGCTAGAGATCCCAAGGGCGAAAAACTGTTTTTT.

This clonotype was observed at least ten times. V usage is TRBV5-6 and J usage is TRBJ1-6; a possible D gene is TRBD1 (6 bases). Trimming cost V 6 bases and J 4 bases, with 11 bases left between them. Germline V gives CDR1 SGHDT, CDR2 YYEEEE. The CDR3 is made up of 14 amino acids. CDR3 protein: CASTVQGYNSPLHF. In DNA form, the CDR3 reads TGTGCCAGCACCGTTCAGGGGTATAATTCACCCCTCCACTTT.

The chain couples TRBV24-1 to TRBJ2-3, with 12 positions matching TRBD1. CDR1 and CDR2 from the germline V gene are KGHDR and SFDVKD. Trimming removed 9 bases from V and 6 bases from J; junction bases left unmatched: 3. CDR3 length: 13 amino acids. The CDR3 nucleotides read TGTGCCACCGGGGACAGGGGGCGGGATACGCAGTATTTT. Its protein is CATGDRGRDTQYF.

The table lists this clonotype with a count of one. This chain connects TRBV7-2 to TRBJ2-7; D might be TRBD1 (5 bases). The CDR3 runs 15 residues. Between the trimmed V and J ends, which lost 4 bases and 3 bases, there was a span of 16 bases. Germline V CDR1 and CDR2: SGHTA, FQGNSA. The CDR3 region is CASSYPGSMSYEQYF. The DNA for the CDR3 is TGTGCCAGCAGCTACCCAGGGTCGATGAGCTACGAGCAGTACTTC.

The rearrangement joins TRBV20-1 to TRBJ1-2; possible D gene TRBD1, 5 bases. The ends were cut back, 5 bases at V and 7 bases at J, with 20 bases in the middle. Germline V gene sequence: CDR1 DFQATT, CDR2 SNEGSKA (reference sequence). This CDR3 is built from 14 residues. CDR3 sequence (DNA): TGCAGTGCTGGGGCGGGCTCTACACGGCCTGGCTACACCTTC. Translated: CSAGAGSTRPGYTF.

V and J are TRBV20-1 and TRBJ2-1; D gene uncertain. Germline loops: CDR1 DFQATT, CDR2 SNEGSKA (reference sequence). Trimming cost V 3 bases and J 7 bases, with 10 bases left between them. The CDR3 is 12 amino acids. CDR3 amino acids: CSASGWGNEQFF. Written as DNA, the CDR3 is TGCAGTGCTAGTGGGTGGGGTAATGAGCAGTTCTTC.

This clonotype was recorded at least ten times. The CDR3 DNA reads TGTGCCAGTAGTATAAATCCCCCCAATCAGCCCCAGCATTTT. Translating gives CASSINPPNQPQHF. V is TRBV19 and J is TRBJ1-5, with no clear D. V was clipped by 2 bases and J by 3 bases, with 8 bases between them. The CDR3 covers 14 residues. CDR1 and CDR2 from the germline V gene are LNHDA and SQIVND (reference sequence).

This clonotype was counted ten times or more. This sequence joins TRBV11-1 and TRBJ1-2; 8 bases map to TRBD1. The V segment lost 4 bases and the J segment 4 bases; nucleotides outside the gene matches: 8. Per germline, CDR1 SGHAT and CDR2 FQDESV (reference sequence). The CDR3 is made up of 15 amino acids. In DNA, the CDR3 is TGTGCCAGCAGCTCGACAGGGGTTGGAGGCTATGGCTACACCTTC. Its translation: CASSSTGVGGYGYTF.

This clonotype has ten or more counts. In DNA form, the CDR3 reads TGTGCCAGCAGTTTGCTACAGGGACCCCGAGAGACCCAGTACTTC. This encodes CASSLLQGPRETQYF. The rearrangement uses TRBV12-3 or TRBV12-4 and TRBJ2-5; possible D gene TRBD1, 6 bases. This CDR3 has 15 amino acids. V was trimmed by 3 bases and J by 4 bases, leaving 15 bases between them.

The V and J genes are TRBV7-3 and TRBJ2-7; perhaps D is TRBD1 or TRBD2 (5 bases each). The CDR3 is made up of 14 amino acids. V shed 5 bases and J shed 3 bases, with 14 bases lying between them. Germline V gives CDR1 SGHTA, CDR2 FQGTGA. The CDR3 spells CASSPGTANYEQYF. The CDR3 DNA reads as TGTGCCAGCAGCCCCGGGACGGCGAACTACGAGCAGTACTTC.

The genes are TRBV5-1 and TRBJ2-3; D perhaps matches TRBD1 (5 bases). This CDR3 is 15 amino acids long. The germline CDR1 and CDR2 sequences are SGHRS and YFSETQ. With 4 bases removed from V and 2 bases from J, the gap between germline ends came to 14 bases. The CDR3 sequence is CASSADSYFTDTQYF. CDR3 coding DNA: TGCGCCAGCAGCGCTGACAGTTATTTCACAGATACGCAGTATTTT.

The V and J genes are TRBV9 and TRBJ2-3, with a possible D match to TRBD2 (6 bases). With 4 bases removed from V and 1 base from J, the gap between germline ends came to 13 bases. Germline CDR1 and CDR2: SGDLS and YYNGEE. The CDR3 is 15 residues long. CDR3 protein: CASSSHGGGTDTQYF. DNA for the CDR3: TGTGCCAGCAGCTCCCATGGCGGGGGCACAGATACGCAGTATTTT.

About this clonotype: As the CDR3 is not closed by the conserved phenylalanine or tryptophan, this likely results from a read error. The limits of the CDR3 on the DNA are not certain, so only TCRdb's listed CDR3 is given. V usage is TRBV3-1 and J usage is TRBJ1-1. Counting both end residues, the CDR3 totals 8 amino acids. The germline CDR1 and CDR2 sequences are LGHDT and YNNKEL (reference sequence). This chain's CDR3 is CASSQDFT.

J is TRBJ1-2 and V is TRBV29-1, with D uncertain. The V and J ends lost 4 bases and 2 bases respectively, with 14 bases between them. This CDR3 spans 14 amino acids. CDR1 and CDR2 from the germline V gene are SQVTM and ANQGSEA. The CDR3 coding sequence is TGCAGCGTTGCCCGGTTTCGGGGAAACTATGGCTACACCTTC. This gives the protein CSVARFRGNYGYTF.

The chain recombines TRBV29-1 with TRBJ2-7, with D possibly called TRBD1 or TRBD2 (5 bases each). The CDR3 covers 16 residues. Germline CDR1 is SQVTM and CDR2 is ANQGSEA. V was cut by 3 bases and J by 0 bases, with 18 bases left in between. CDR3 residues: CSVDTGRGATSYEQYF. CDR3 in DNA: TGCAGCGTTGACACAGGACGGGGAGCCACCTCCTACGAGCAGTACTTC.

There are many counts of this clonotype. The chain uses TRBV24-1 and TRBJ2-5; tentatively, D is TRBD1 (5 bases). The CDR3 length is 16 residues. Trimming took off 3 bases at V and 1 base at J, with 14 bases between the two ends. CDR1 is KGHDR and CDR2 is SFDVKD in the germline V gene. The DNA of the CDR3 is TGTGCCACCAGTGATCGACTCAAAGGGGCCCAAGAGACCCAGTACTTC. Amino acids: CATSDRLKGAQETQYF.

The V gene is TRBV6-4, the J gene TRBJ2-7, with D possibly being TRBD1 (5 bases). The CDR3 runs 17 residues. Germline lookup yields CDR1 MRHNA and CDR2 SNTAGT. The V end lost 4 bases, the J end lost 2 bases, and 21 bases lay between the germline ends. The CDR3 DNA is TGTGCCAGCAGTGCCCAGGGCGGCCAGGGCTACACCTACGAGCAGTACTTC. Residues: CASSAQGGQGYTYEQYF.

This clonotype was seen only a few times. Mismatch with germline at one junction end may stem from a read error. This sequence joins TRBV2 and TRBJ2-1; 12 positions agree with TRBD2. CDR3 length: 15 amino acids. The germline gives CDR1 SNHLY, CDR2 FYNNEI. The CDR3 region has the DNA TGTGCCATCAGTGAGGCTAGCGGGGGGGCGGGTGAGCAGTTCTTC. Protein product: CAISEASGGAGEQFF.

This rearrangement joins TRBV24-1 to TRBJ2-7; TRBD2 matches 7 bases. The CDR3 loop spans 12 amino acids. Germline assignment: CDR1 KGHDR and CDR2 SFDVKD. After removal of 9 bases from V and 4 bases from J, the junction contained 5 bases not matched to a gene. This CDR3 is CATGRAIYEQYF. CDR3 DNA: TGTGCCACCGGGAGGGCGATTTACGAGCAGTACTTC.